Here is one T cell receptor beta chain with its context. In its sample, this clonotype was seen many times. Its antigen is currently not known. Within one base of it there is no much larger clone, and no base qualities were kept. CDR1 and CDR2 were assigned from the germline V gene as SNHLY and FYNNEI. Relative to germline, V is 2 bases shorter and J is 13 bases shorter, with 6 bases between their ends. The CDR3 has 11 amino acids, counting the end cysteine and phenylalanine. Of all the DNA, just the CDR3 is kept, 33 bases in frame from base 1. Whole blood was used without cell fractionation, so the repertoire reflected all unsorted peripheral T cells. For RNA extraction, more than 2 ml of peripheral blood was collected into Tempus tubes. The first sixteen eligible patients were processed from the enrolled HIV-infected adults, who had not yet received antiretroviral therapy and were about to begin treatment. Enrollment excluded patients who had febrile or AIDS-related illness, tumors, hepatitis B or C coinfection, immunomodulatory therapy, recent vaccination or treatment interruptions. The TURBO-DNase kit was used to remove leftover genomic DNA, and GLOBINclear was used to deplete globin mRNA. Just before antiretroviral therapy was started, pretreatment blood was collected from HIV-infected patients.

This sample was taken from a study of HIV-infected patients and healthy controls (TCRdb year 2014). Regarding the research as a whole: CD4 counts rose modestly but significantly in about 90% of the 16 patients after three months of therapy, yet stayed below normal ranges. CD8 counts did not change consistently during early therapy, while the CD4:CD8 ratio increased slightly. Viral load fell below detection in about 65% of the 16 patients by the second bleed and in all patients following a further year of therapy. Overall T-cell lymphocytopenia was not observed in the patients, and no significant difference from controls was found in total CDR3 counts per chain. Whether deep TCR repertoire sequencing of small blood samples from HIV patients could capture immune perturbation and reconstitution was tested in the study.

Study-wide findings and limitations: Rare events from HIV-infected data received too much weight under size-matching, and comparisons were complicated by unequal numbers of distinct sequences between patients and controls. HIV-associated CDR3s exhibited a significant reduction in frequency during therapy, whereas CMV-associated CDR3s exhibited no significant change, although the majority increased in frequency. Sequencing depth was restricted by the use of whole blood, which also prevented the dynamics of distinct T-cell subpopulations from being separated. By Jaccard index and by the count of highly shared sequences, healthy controls shared more CDR3s between individuals than HIV+ patients did. Size-matched repertoire data did not replicate the apparent post-therapy recovery of the Gini index in HIV-infected patients. Processing was restricted to sixteen HIV-infected individuals, which the authors judged to be a major constraint on the generalizability of the findings. The observed differences in diversity were not explained by the slight differences in age and sex profiles between the study cohorts. Alpha-chain CDR3s from MAIT cells occurred at high frequency in healthy controls but were severely depleted in HIV+ repertoires. In the study, no determination of donor HLA types was made. Mean usage differed significantly between HIV-infected patients and controls for eight alpha and eight beta V genes. HIV-infected repertoires showed significantly elevated mean Gini indices relative to controls, which possibly reflects oligoclonality. The pairing of alpha and beta chains was not determined in the samples. Roughly threefold more distinct CDR3s and higher Shannon diversity were observed in healthy control repertoires than in untreated HIV+ repertoires.

Reverse transcription of around 490 ng RNA was performed with SuperScript III using primers directed against the alpha and beta constant regions. Alpha and beta chain libraries were generated separately via chain-specific third strand synthesis with multiplexing indices. The protocol used a single primer pair to amplify all rearrangements within a chain, which avoided primer bias, and attached molecular barcodes to each cDNA molecule. The SP2 sequencing primer site and a random hexamer were carried on a 5' RACE adapter, to which purified cDNA was joined by T4 RNA Ligase 1. With slow temperature ramps used to favor optimal annealing, second strand synthesis was primed from the SP2 site with Phusion polymerase. Each molecule's 12-nucleotide barcode consisted of two random hexamer sequences, both added before amplification and joined together. A brief initial PCR introduced P5 and P7 adapter elements together with a second index, and an approximately 25-cycle amplification PCR using P5s and P7 primers was subsequently performed. In total the libraries went through roughly 30 PCR cycles, after which the libraries were quantified on a Qubit, sized on a Bioanalyzer, and diluted to 3 to 4.5 nM. Sequencing of the normalized libraries was done on an Illumina MiSeq using 2 x 250 paired-end kits. Into approximately 9.3 ul Tris-Cl, the reverse transcription reactions were eluted following cleanup on MinElute columns. Adapter ligations were incubated for 20 to 25 hours at 16 degrees C and subsequently purified with AMPure XP beads at a 1:1 ratio. The paper's processing steps were these. A modified Decombinator processed the demultiplexed FASTQ files and output V, J, insert and barcode information. Any sequence that shared a barcode yet differed from the dominant sequence was discarded as an error, and the number of original cDNA molecules was estimated by counting barcodes clustered at Levenshtein distance 3. For downstream analyses, the R packages ineq, vegan, igraph and RCytoscape were used, along with IMGT nomenclature and CDR3 definitions. To avoid skew from clonal expansion, each TCR was counted once, and V gene usage was computed over distinct sequences. Whenever two unique CDR3 amino acid sequences within a donor differed by a single Levenshtein edit, similarity networks linked them. The authors compiled published HIV-specific CDR3s (around 90 alpha, around 740 beta) and CMV-specific CDR3s (approximately 13 alpha, more than 200 beta) and searched for them in the repertoires. Random subsampling to size-matched repertoires showed patients' decreased diversity was not caused by their lower sequence numbers. TCRdb redid the processing of the public reads, applying fastp at Q25 and MiXCR, and retained in-frame beta chains. All rows with the same CDR3 protein become a single entry with the most common DNA and genes. The V and J calls come from TCRdb's annotation, not from the publication. The sample profile shows approximately 8,700 distinct CDR3 sequences; 7.3% of them were found once. Roughly 40% of the sample rests with the top ten.

Rearrangement joined TRBV2 to TRBJ1-6, with no confident D gene call. This receptor was taken from an adult with HIV infection. Here the sequenced sample was blood, taken before antiretroviral therapy. CDR3 protein: CASSENAPLHF. The DNA is TGTGCCAGCAGTGAAAATGCTCCCCTCCACTTT.